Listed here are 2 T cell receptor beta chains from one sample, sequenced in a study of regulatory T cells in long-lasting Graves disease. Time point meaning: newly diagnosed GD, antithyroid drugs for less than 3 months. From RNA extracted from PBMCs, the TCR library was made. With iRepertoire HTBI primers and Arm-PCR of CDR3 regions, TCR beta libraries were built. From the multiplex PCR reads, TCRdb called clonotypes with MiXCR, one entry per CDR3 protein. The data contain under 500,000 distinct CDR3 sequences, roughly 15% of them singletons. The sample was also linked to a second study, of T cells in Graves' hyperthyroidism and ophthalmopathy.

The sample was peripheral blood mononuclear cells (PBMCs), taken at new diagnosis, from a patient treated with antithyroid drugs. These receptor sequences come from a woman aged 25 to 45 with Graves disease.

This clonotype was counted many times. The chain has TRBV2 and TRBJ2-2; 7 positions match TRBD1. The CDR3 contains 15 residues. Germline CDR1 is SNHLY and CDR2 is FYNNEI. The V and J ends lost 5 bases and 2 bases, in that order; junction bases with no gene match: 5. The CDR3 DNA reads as TGTGCCAGCAGTTGGACAGGTGCCAACACCGGGGAGCTGTTTTTT. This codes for CASSWTGANTGELFF.

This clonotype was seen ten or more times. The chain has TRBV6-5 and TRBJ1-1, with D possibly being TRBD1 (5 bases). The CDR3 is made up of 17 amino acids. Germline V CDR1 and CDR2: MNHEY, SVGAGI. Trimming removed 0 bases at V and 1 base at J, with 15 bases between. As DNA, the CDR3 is TGTGCCAGCAGTTACTCTTGGGACTTTTTCGAGAACACTGAAGCTTTCTTT. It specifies CASSYSWDFFENTEAFF.